This T cell receptor beta chain was found in a study of regulatory T cells in long-lasting Graves disease. General study findings and limits: Persistent disease preferred TRBV28, TRBJ1-2 and TRBJ2-5; new disease, TRBV20-1 and TRBJ2-1.

This sample's time point: persistent/refractory GD, antithyroid drugs over 5 years with positive TRAb. The TCR library was made from RNA that had been extracted from PBMCs in TRIzol. There are a few counts of this clonotype. What it binds is not known. CDR3 size: 14 residues. Germline CDR1 is SGDLS and CDR2 is YYNGEE. Trimming took 0 bases from V and 5 from J; bases not matched to a gene: 4. Arm-PCR of CDR3 regions and iRepertoire HTBI primers were used to build TCR beta libraries. TCRdb passed the multiplex PCR reads through MiXCR, listing each CDR3 protein once. The sample contains hundreds of thousands of distinct CDR3 sequences, around 30% of which appear only once.

This TCR was recovered from a female donor with Graves disease. This specimen was peripheral blood mononuclear cells (PBMCs), taken when the disease was refractory, from a patient treated with antithyroid drugs. This chain connects TRBV9 to TRBJ1-1, with TRBD1 matching 7 bases. The CDR3 bases are TGTGCCAGCAGCGTAGGCAGGGGGGAGACTGAAGCTTTCTTT. Its protein is CASSVGRGETEAFF.